These 22 T cell receptor beta chains were all obtained from the same sample, sequenced in a study of vaccination effects on CD4 cells after COVID-19. Their recognized antigens are unknown. Under the ViraFEST assay, PBMC were stimulated with viral peptide pools so that antigen-specific CD4+ T cells expanded. Sequencing was performed afterwards. Subsequent to 10 days of culture, CD4+ T cells were isolated. Vaccinated participants had no history of SARS-CoV-2 infection and tested negative for nucleocapsid antibodies. Only in-frame clones appear in the TCRdb table, and some are missing; sequencing was by immunoSEQ multiplex PCR. The sample includes tens of thousands of clones, 65% to 70% of them seen just once. The material sequenced was CD4+ T cells from PBMCs cultured with HCoV-NL63 spike peptides, taken before COVID-19 vaccination. These receptor sequences come from a human donor who received a COVID-19 vaccine.

The V and J genes are TRBV18 and TRBJ2-3; D gene unclear. There are 11 residues in the CDR3. The germline gives CDR1 KGHSH, CDR2 LQKENI. Trimming took off 6 bases at V and 2 bases at J, with 3 bases between the two ends. The CDR3 sequence: CASSSTDTQYF. The DNA of the CDR3 is TGTGCCAGCTCGTCCACAGATACGCAGTATTTT.

The CDR3 coding sequence is TGTGCCAGTAGTATGTCCGGGACAGGGGGGGAAAAACTGTTTTTT. This gives the protein CASSMSGTGGEKLFF. The chain has TRBV19 and TRBJ1-4; 11 positions match TRBD1. V lost 3 bases and J lost 8; bases outside the gene matches: 5. Per the germline V gene, CDR1 is LNHDA and CDR2 is SQIVND (reference sequence). The CDR3 sequence is 15 residues long.

The DNA for the CDR3 is TGTGCCAGCAACTTGACCCCCGGACTAGCGGGGGGGGGCGGGGAGCTGTTTTTT. Its protein product is CASNLTPGLAGGGGELFF. The chain is built from TRBV7-2 and TRBJ2-2, with 15 bases matching TRBD2. The CDR3 runs to 18 residues. Germline V CDR1 and CDR2: SGHTA, FQGNSA. V shed 7 bases, J shed 7 bases, and the junction held 13 bases outside the gene matches.

Turning to this clone: Other DNA variants within this sample encode the same CDR3. The chain carries TRBV18 and TRBJ2-7, with D maybe TRBD1 (5 bases). This CDR3 has 13 amino acids. Trimming took 3 bases from V and 0 from J, leaving 6 bases between them. Germline CDR1 KGHSH, CDR2 LQKENI. CDR3 DNA: TGTGCCAGCTCACCCGACAGCTCCTACGAGCAGTACTTC. Its translation: CASSPDSSYEQYF.

The gene calls are TRBV6-5 and TRBJ2-4; no definite D call. The CDR3 is 15 amino acids. Germline lookup yields CDR1 MNHEY and CDR2 SVGAGI. Between the trimmed V and J ends, which lost 2 bases and 0 bases, there was a span of 8 bases. The CDR3 sequence: CASSYLFGAKNIQYF. The CDR3 DNA sequence: TGTGCCAGCAGTTACCTATTCGGAGCCAAAAACATTCAGTACTTC.

A few counts support this clone. The chain uses TRBV5-1 and TRBJ1-2, with D unclear. V was clipped by 0 bases and J by 6 bases, with 12 bases between them. Germline values: CDR1 SGHRS, CDR2 YFSETQ. The CDR3 is 14 residues long. This chain's CDR3 is CASSLGEVRNGYTF. The CDR3 DNA follows: TGCGCCAGCAGCTTGGGGGAAGTGAGGAATGGCTACACCTTC.

This clone appeared once. The chain employs TRBV19 and TRBJ2-1; tentative D call: TRBD2 (6 bases). CDR1 and CDR2 from the germline V gene are LNHDA and SQIVND (reference sequence). V dropped 4 bases and J dropped 0 bases, with 13 bases sitting between them. This CDR3 is 16 amino acids long. The CDR3 protein is CASSTGDPSSYNEQFF. The DNA for the CDR3 is TGTGCCAGTAGTACGGGAGATCCGAGCTCCTACAATGAGCAGTTCTTC.

V and J are TRBV18 and TRBJ2-2, with TRBD2 matching 8 bases. CDR1 KGHSH and CDR2 LQKENI come from the germline V gene. The CDR3 consists of 16 residues. Trimming removed 3 bases from V and 0 bases from J; junction bases left unmatched: 3. This CDR3 reads CASSPPGLANTGELFF. CDR3 DNA: TGTGCCAGCTCACCCCCGGGACTAGCGAACACCGGGGAGCTGTTTTTT. Drawing the rest from reference TRBV18 and TRBJ2-2, the complete variable domain is NAGVMQNPRHLVRRRGQEARLRCSPMKGHSHVYWYRQLPEEGLKFMVYLQKENIIDESGMPKERFSAEFPKEGPSILRIQQVVRGDSAAYFCASSPPGLANTGELFFGEGSRLTVL.

This clone occurred a few times. The sample carries other DNA sequences with the same CDR3. The rearrangement joins TRBV6-4 to TRBJ2-3, with 11 bases lining up with TRBD2. Trimming cost V 0 bases and J 4 bases; bases outside gene matches: 0. CDR3 length: 15 amino acids. Germline CDR1 is MRHNA and CDR2 is SNTAGT. This CDR3 reads CASSDSSGGADTQYF. The CDR3 region has the DNA TGTGCCAGCAGTGACTCTAGCGGGGGGGCAGATACGCAGTATTTT.

This clone has a handful of counts. This chain uses TRBV18 with TRBJ1-1, with D unclear. The V gene lost 2 bases and the J gene lost 7 bases, with 8 bases spanning the gap. The CDR3 contains 12 residues. Per germline, CDR1 KGHSH and CDR2 LQKENI. The CDR3 sequence is CASSPVVGEAFF. The CDR3 region has the DNA TGTGCCAGCTCACCAGTCGTAGGTGAAGCTTTCTTT. The complete variable domain, with remaining parts taken from reference TRBV18 and TRBJ1-1, reads NAGVMQNPRHLVRRRGQEARLRCSPMKGHSHVYWYRQLPEEGLKFMVYLQKENIIDESGMPKERFSAEFPKEGPSILRIQQVVRGDSAAYFCASSPVVGEAFFGQGTRLTVV.

The chain has TRBV18 and TRBJ1-2, with TRBD1 matching 9 bases. The CDR3 loop spans 14 amino acids. V lost 3 bases, J lost 8 bases, and 7 bases stayed unmatched. Per the germline V gene, CDR1 is KGHSH and CDR2 is LQKENI. The CDR3 here is CASSPIGTGNGYTF. The CDR3 DNA sequence: TGTGCCAGCTCACCTATTGGGACAGGGAACGGCTACACCTTC. The variable domain in full, completed from reference TRBV18 and TRBJ1-2, reads NAGVMQNPRHLVRRRGQEARLRCSPMKGHSHVYWYRQLPEEGLKFMVYLQKENIIDESGMPKERFSAEFPKEGPSILRIQQVVRGDSAAYFCASSPIGTGNGYTFGSGTRLTVV.

This chain links TRBV2 with TRBJ2-7, with TRBD1 as a possible D gene (5 bases). CDR3 length: 14 residues. Germline V CDR1 and CDR2: SNHLY, FYNNEI. V lost 1 base and J 6 bases, leaving 13 bases between the germline ends. CDR3 residues: CASSEEGIWGEQYF. The CDR3 nucleotides are TGTGCCAGCAGTGAAGAGGGGATCTGGGGCGAGCAGTACTTC.

This chain connects TRBV5-1 to TRBJ2-5; 15 positions agree with TRBD2. The CDR3 runs to 18 residues. J gave up 5 bases and V 0 bases, and 8 bases lay outside the gene matches. CDR1 and CDR2 from the germline V gene are SGHRS and YFSETQ. The DNA of the CDR3 is TGCGCCAGCAGCTTGGCCGGGACTAGCGGGGGGTTGTTTGAGACCCAGTACTTC. Its protein product is CASSLAGTSGGLFETQYF.

The rearrangement joins TRBV5-1 to TRBJ2-2; D gene ambiguous. The CDR3 covers 11 residues. Trimming cost V 8 bases and J 4 bases, with 6 bases left between them. Per germline, CDR1 SGHRS and CDR2 YFSETQ. Written as DNA, the CDR3 is TGCGCCAGTACCCTCACCGGGGAGCTGTTTTTT. Amino acid sequence: CASTLTGELFF.

The chain employs TRBV6-4 and TRBJ2-3; 9 positions agree with TRBD2. Losses at the gene ends were 3 bases for V and 2 bases for J; bases not matched to a gene: 0. CDR1 is MRHNA, CDR2 SNTAGT, per germline. This CDR3 has 14 residues. The CDR3 here is CASSEGLATDTQYF. CDR3 DNA sequence: TGTGCCAGCAGTGAGGGACTAGCCACAGATACGCAGTATTTT.

This sequence joins TRBV5-1 and TRBJ2-6; TRBD2 matches 12 bases. Germline values: CDR1 SGHRS, CDR2 YFSETQ. J was trimmed by 2 bases and V by 4 bases; bases with no gene match: 7. The CDR3 length is 18 residues. The CDR3 bases are TGCGCCAGCAGCACTGGACTAGCGGGAATACCTGGGGCCAACGTCCTGACTTTC. As protein: CASSTGLAGIPGANVLTF.

V and J are TRBV21-1 and TRBJ1-6; TRBD1 is taken as the D call from the table, unchecked against the DNA. TRBV21-1 is termed a pseudogene. The CDR3 runs to 15 residues. DNA of the CDR3: TGTGCCAGCAGCGTCCAGGGCGCCAGGAATTCACCCCTCCACTTT. The encoded protein is CASSVQGARNSPLHF.

This clone has only one observation. The chain uses TRBV5-6 and TRBJ1-2; D possibly corresponds to TRBD1 (6 bases). The length of the CDR3 is 16 residues. Germline V gene lookup returns CDR1 SGHDT and CDR2 YYEEEE. Trimming left V 4 bases short and J 4 bases short, with 20 bases between. CDR3 DNA: TGTGCCAGCAGCCCAACCGATGACAGGAAACTCTATGGCTACACCTTC. This translates into CASSPTDDRKLYGYTF.

The chain employs TRBV5-5 and TRBJ1-6; 9 bases line up with TRBD1. This CDR3 region has 17 residues. With 3 bases clipped from V and 5 bases from J, the junction kept 9 bases outside the gene matches. Germline V gene sequence: CDR1 SGHKS, CDR2 YYEKEE (reference sequence). The CDR3 region is CASSSDRGNSDNSPLHF. For the CDR3, the DNA is TGTGCCAGCAGCTCCGACAGGGGGAATAGTGATAATTCACCCCTCCACTTT.

V usage is TRBV5-1 and J usage is TRBJ2-5, with D unclear. Germline lookup yields CDR1 SGHRS and CDR2 YFSETQ. The CDR3 spans 15 residues. V lost 1 base and J 0 bases, leaving 10 bases between the germline ends. CDR3 DNA: TGCGCCAGCAGCTTGTGGTCACTGAACCAAGAGACCCAGTACTTC. Its protein product is CASSLWSLNQETQYF.

The chain combines TRBV5-1 with TRBJ2-5; D remains unclear. CDR3 length: 16 amino acids. Germline V lookup: CDR1 SGHRS, CDR2 YFSETQ. V was shortened by 4 bases and J by 5 bases, with 21 bases between the two germline ends. The CDR3 sequence: CASSLPAGPRRETQYF. The CDR3 DNA follows: TGCGCCAGCAGCCTCCCTGCCGGGCCCCGCCGGGAGACCCAGTACTTC.

V is TRBV6-5 and J is TRBJ1-1, with 7 bases aligning to TRBD1. Trimming removed 4 bases from V and 3 bases from J; junction bases left unmatched: 2. The CDR3 totals 13 residues. In germline, CDR1 is MNHEY, CDR2 SVGAGI. CDR3 DNA: TGTGCCAGCAGTTCTGACAGGGACACTGAAGCTTTCTTT. Amino acid sequence: CASSSDRDTEAFF.